This T cell receptor (beta chain) emerged from a study of blood T cell repertoires in COVID-19. The ends lost 7 bases at V and 5 bases at J; junction bases unmatched: 1. From germline, CDR1 is SNHLY and CDR2 FYNNEI. The CDR3 length is 12 residues. Sequencing was performed with immunoSEQ multiplex PCR; in TCRdb, only in-frame clones are kept and a portion is missing. This sample carries 88,000 or so clones, more than 70% of them seen once, and the ten largest clones take roughly 2%. The sample comprised peripheral blood. The chain combines TRBV2 with TRBJ1-4; 7 nucleotides agree with TRBD1. The sequence was obtained from a man aged 50-60 years with acute or convalescent COVID-19. This CDR3 reads CASNRGNEKLFF. In DNA form, the CDR3 reads TGTGCCAGCAACAGGGGAAATGAAAAACTGTTTTTT. Drawing the rest from reference TRBV2 and TRBJ1-4, the complete variable domain is EPEVTQTPSHQVTQMGQEVILRCVPISNHLYFYWYRQILGQKVEFLVSFYNNEISEKSEIFDDQFSVERPDGSNFTLKIRSTKLEDSAMYFCASNRGNEKLFFGSGTQLSVL.